Below are 24 T cell receptor beta chains sequenced from a single sample in a study of cytomegalovirus exposure and HLA in healthy donors. 13 Jbeta primers and 60 Vbeta primers were used for the PCR. Only in-frame clones appear in the TCRdb table, and some are missing; sequencing was by immunoSEQ multiplex PCR. The table has around 110,000 clones, about two thirds seen once. Sequencing input: PBMCs. These receptors were collected from a boy aged 5-17 years in good health and CMV-seronegative.

This clone has just a few counts. V usage is TRBV4-1 and J usage is TRBJ2-5; TRBD1 matches 7 bases. V trimming: 4 bases; J trimming: 2 bases; junction bases outside the gene matches: 10. The CDR3 sequence is 16 residues long. Germline CDR1 and CDR2: MGHRA and YSYEKL. CDR3 sequence: CASSPNPGQTQETQYF. The CDR3, as DNA: TGCGCCAGCAGCCCAAACCCGGGACAGACTCAAGAGACCCAGTACTTC.

The chain is built from TRBV5-6 and TRBJ1-1; 8 bases are shared with TRBD1. The CDR3 spans 14 residues. The germline CDR1 and CDR2 sequences are SGHDT and YYEEEE. The trim removed 4 bases at V and 1 base at J, leaving 3 bases unmatched. CDR3 bases: TGTGCCAGCAGCCGCGGACAGGGGAACACTGAAGCTTTCTTT. It is translated as CASSRGQGNTEAFF.

This sequence joins TRBV7-9 and TRBJ1-3; no clear D gene. The V gene lost 3 bases and the J gene lost 0 bases, with 12 bases spanning the gap. In germline, CDR1 is SEHNR, CDR2 FQNEAQ (reference sequence). The CDR3 consists of 16 residues. The CDR3 sequence: CASSFRTVASGNTIYF. Here the CDR3 DNA reads TGTGCCAGCAGCTTTCGTACAGTTGCCTCTGGAAACACCATATATTTT. Full variable domain (outside the CDR3, taken from reference TRBV7-9 and TRBJ1-3): DTGVSQNPRHKITKRGQNVTFRCDPISEHNRLYWYRQTLGQGPEFLTYFQNEAQLEKSRLLSDRFSAERPKGSFSTLEIQRTEQGDSAMYLCASSFRTVASGNTIYFGEGSWLTVV.

This sequence joins TRBV9 and TRBJ2-7; no clear D. Trimming left V 0 bases short and J 0 bases short, with 7 bases between. Germline CDR1 is SGDLS and CDR2 is YYNGEE. This CDR3 is 14 amino acids long. The CDR3 DNA follows: TGTGCCAGCAGCGTAGACGCTAGCTCCTACGAGCAGTACTTC. It encodes CASSVDASSYEQYF.

The J gene is TRBJ2-4, the V gene TRBV4-3, with a weak D call TRBD1 (6 bases). The germline V gene encodes CDR1 LGHNA and CDR2 YSLEER. V was shortened by 1 base and J by 15 bases, with 16 bases between the two germline ends. This CDR3 has 13 residues. The CDR3 nucleotides read TGCGCCAGCAGCCAAGCAGACAGGTTGGCCATGTACTTC. Its translation is CASSQADRLAMYF.

This chain links TRBV19 with TRBJ2-2; D is perhaps TRBD1 (5 bases). Germline-derived CDR1 and CDR2 are LNHDA and SQIVND (reference sequence). This CDR3 has 14 residues. V was pared by 0 bases and J by 5 bases, with 7 bases between. CDR3 sequence: CASSIEGVTGELFF. For the CDR3, the DNA is TGTGCCAGTAGTATAGAAGGGGTAACCGGGGAGCTGTTTTTT.

The rearrangement links TRBV13 to TRBJ1-3; 8 bases fit TRBD1. The CDR3 is 15 amino acids. J gave up 1 base and V 4 bases, and 3 bases lay outside the gene matches. Germline values: CDR1 PRHDT, CDR2 FYEKMQ (reference sequence). This chain's CDR3 is CASSSDRASGNTIYF. CDR3 nucleotide sequence: TGTGCCAGCAGCTCGGACAGGGCTTCTGGAAACACCATATATTTT.

This chain joins TRBV28 and TRBJ1-1, with a weak D call TRBD1 (5 bases). The CDR3 consists of 15 residues. Germline V gene data show CDR1 as MDHEN and CDR2 as SYDVKM. Trimming left V 6 bases short and J 4 bases short, with 18 bases between. CDR3 coding DNA: TGTGCCAGCAGCCAGAACTGGGGCGGAAGCACTGAAGCTTTCTTT. Protein sequence: CASSQNWGGSTEAFF.

The J gene is TRBJ1-1, the V gene TRBV6-5; D remains ambiguous. This CDR3 has 12 residues. Germline V gene sequence: CDR1 MNHEY, CDR2 SVGAGI. V dropped 6 bases and J dropped 1 base, with 6 bases sitting between them. CDR3 residues: CASRRGNTEAFF. DNA of the CDR3: TGTGCCAGCAGAAGAGGGAACACTGAAGCTTTCTTT.

CDR3 sequence reads: CASSLDRDTRNTIYF. The CDR3 DNA is TGTGCCAGTAGTCTCGACCGGGACACTAGAAACACCATATATTTT. This chain connects TRBV19 to TRBJ1-3, with D maybe TRBD1 (6 bases). V was cut by 5 bases and J by 5 bases, with 16 bases left in between. This CDR3 spans 15 amino acids. Germline V gene lookup returns CDR1 LNHDA and CDR2 SQIVND (reference sequence).

This clone was detected only a few times. J is TRBJ1-6 and V is TRBV7-6; D remains ambiguous. This CDR3 contains 12 residues. The germline V gene has CDR1 SGHVS and CDR2 FNYEAQ. Trimming removed 5 bases at V and 9 bases at J, with 8 bases between. The CDR3 DNA reads as TGTGCCAGCAGCCCGGGTGCTTCACCCCTCCACTTT. Translation gives CASSPGASPLHF.

This chain links TRBV10-1 with TRBJ2-5, with D possibly TRBD1 on 5 matching bases. The CDR3 extends over 14 amino acids. Between the trimmed V and J ends, which lost 2 bases and 4 bases, there was a span of 11 bases. Germline V gene lookup returns CDR1 WNHNN and CDR2 SYGVQD (reference sequence). The CDR3 sequence: CASSEGRVRETQYF. DNA for the CDR3: TGCGCCAGCAGTGAGGGCAGGGTGAGAGAGACCCAGTACTTC.

The chain uses TRBV7-9 and TRBJ1-1; 10 bases agree with TRBD1. Germline CDR1 reads SEHNR; CDR2 reads FQNEAQ (reference sequence). The CDR3 runs 15 residues. V was clipped by 5 bases and J by 3 bases; unmatched bases: 6. CDR3 amino acids: CASSESGTGDTEAFF. The DNA for the CDR3 is TGTGCCAGCAGCGAATCCGGGACAGGGGACACTGAAGCTTTCTTT.

CDR3: CASSLDSISGNTIYF. CDR3 bases: TGCGCCAGCAGCCTTGACTCAATCTCTGGAAACACCATATATTTT. This rearrangement joins TRBV4-1 to TRBJ1-3; no reliable D call. Germline CDR1 and CDR2: MGHRA and YSYEKL. V was pared by 4 bases and J by 0 bases, with 10 bases between. The CDR3 spans 15 residues.

The rearrangement uses TRBV4-1 and TRBJ2-5, with a possible D match to TRBD2 (5 bases). The V gene lost 1 base and the J gene lost 5 bases, with 5 bases spanning the gap. The CDR3 runs 12 residues. Germline V lookup: CDR1 MGHRA, CDR2 YSYEKL. The CDR3 region is CASSQGGETQYF. The CDR3 bases are TGCGCCAGCAGCCAAGGCGGGGAGACCCAGTACTTC.

J is TRBJ2-3 and V is TRBV7-2; 9 positions agree with TRBD2. Per germline, CDR1 SGHTA and CDR2 FQGNSA. Losses at the gene ends were 5 bases for V and 2 bases for J; bases not matched to a gene: 8. The CDR3 consists of 16 residues. The CDR3 loop reads CASSHSGGTHTDTQYF. The CDR3 DNA sequence: TGTGCCAGCAGCCATAGCGGGGGTACCCACACAGATACGCAGTATTTT.

This clone was detected a few times. This chain connects TRBV5-6 to TRBJ2-7; TRBD1 agrees at 7 bases. The CDR3 has 15 amino acids. The germline V gene encodes CDR1 SGHDT and CDR2 YYEEEE. V gave up 1 base and J gave up 0 bases; unmatched junction bases: 4. The CDR3 nucleotides read TGTGCCAGCAGCTTGTACAGGGGAAGCTCCTACGAGCAGTACTTC. Translation: CASSLYRGSSYEQYF.

This clone was seen more than once but under ten times. The chain combines TRBV5-6 with TRBJ2-7; 7 nucleotides match TRBD1. The CDR3 consists of 15 residues. The germline gives CDR1 SGHDT, CDR2 YYEEEE. The V gene end was trimmed by 4 bases and the J gene end by 5 bases; junction bases not matched to a gene: 12. CDR3 region: CASSPTTGNTDEQYF. The CDR3 bases are TGTGCCAGCAGCCCCACGACAGGGAACACGGACGAGCAGTACTTC.

This clone was counted only a few times. The gene calls are TRBV12-5 and TRBJ2-7; 11 bases line up with TRBD2. Per the germline V gene, CDR1 is LGHNT and CDR2 is FRNRAP. This CDR3 comprises 15 residues. V shed 5 bases and J 5 bases; nucleotides not matched to a gene: 8. CDR3 DNA: TGTGCTAGTGGTCATGAACTAGCGGGAGATGACGAGCAGTACTTC. This gives the protein CASGHELAGDDEQYF.

This clone was found once. This sequence joins TRBV7-6 and TRBJ2-1; 10 bases map to TRBD2. Germline V lookup: CDR1 SGHVS, CDR2 FNYEAQ. The junction had 3 bases not matched to a gene; V was cut back by 5 bases and J by 2 bases. The CDR3 length is 15 residues. The CDR3 DNA reads TGTGCCAGCAGCCCCAGCGGGAGGGCCTACAATGAGCAGTTCTTC. Its translation: CASSPSGRAYNEQFF.

This clone was counted a few times. The chain couples TRBV7-9 to TRBJ1-1, with a weak D call TRBD1 (5 bases). CDR1 and CDR2 (germline): SEHNR, FQNEAQ (reference sequence). Trimming shortened V by 1 base and J by 3 bases, and 12 bases separated the two germline ends. The CDR3 covers 15 residues. CDR3 sequence (DNA): TGTGCCAGCAGCTTAGGGGGGGTCAGGGACACTGAAGCTTTCTTT. Residues: CASSLGGVRDTEAFF.

The gene calls are TRBV6-5 and TRBJ2-7; 16 nucleotides align to TRBD2. The CDR3 contains 15 residues. J was trimmed by 5 bases and V by 6 bases; bases with no gene match: 4. From germline, CDR1 is MNHEY and CDR2 SVGAGI. The CDR3 reads CASSSGLAGGNEQYF. The CDR3 DNA reads TGTGCCAGCAGCTCGGGACTAGCGGGGGGGAACGAGCAGTACTTC.

The V call is TRBV4-1, the J call TRBJ2-3; D remains unclear. Deletions cut 3 bases from V and 0 bases from J, with 10 bases between. In germline, CDR1 is MGHRA, CDR2 YSYEKL. The CDR3 length is 15 residues. CDR3 protein: CASSHLAQSTDTQYF. The CDR3 DNA reads TGCGCCAGCAGCCACTTGGCCCAGAGCACAGATACGCAGTATTTT.

The V and J genes are TRBV28 and TRBJ1-5; a possible D gene is TRBD1 (5 bases). V dropped 3 bases and J dropped 3 bases, with 12 bases sitting between them. The V gene's germline CDR1 is MDHEN and CDR2 SYDVKM. The CDR3 has 15 amino acids. The CDR3 DNA follows: TGTGCCAGCAGTTTGCAGACAGTTTCCAATCAGCCCCAGCATTTT. Encoded protein: CASSLQTVSNQPQHF.